This TCR beta chain was observed in a study of blood T cell repertoires in COVID-19. Germline V gives CDR1 GTSNPN, CDR2 SVGIG (reference sequence). The CDR3 runs 14 residues. The V end was cut by 4 bases, the J end by 1 base, with 11 bases between. Original analysis: Counts of nucleated cells, estimated from reference gene primer amplification, were obtained. Clones were sequenced by immunoSEQ multiplex PCR, and TCRdb holds only the in-frame ones, with some missing. Clonal size and the V and J genes are those of that table, whereas D and trimming came from the DNA. The sample has 80,000 or so clones, 70% to 90% seen once.

This chain joins TRBV30 and TRBJ1-5, with D perhaps matching TRBD1 (5 bases). Sequencing was performed on peripheral blood. The sequence was obtained from a man aged 60-69 years with COVID-19, enrolled during active disease. CDR3 in amino acids: CAWTRVGSNQPQHF. In DNA form, the CDR3 reads TGTGCCTGGACCAGGGTAGGGAGCAATCAGCCCCAGCATTTT.